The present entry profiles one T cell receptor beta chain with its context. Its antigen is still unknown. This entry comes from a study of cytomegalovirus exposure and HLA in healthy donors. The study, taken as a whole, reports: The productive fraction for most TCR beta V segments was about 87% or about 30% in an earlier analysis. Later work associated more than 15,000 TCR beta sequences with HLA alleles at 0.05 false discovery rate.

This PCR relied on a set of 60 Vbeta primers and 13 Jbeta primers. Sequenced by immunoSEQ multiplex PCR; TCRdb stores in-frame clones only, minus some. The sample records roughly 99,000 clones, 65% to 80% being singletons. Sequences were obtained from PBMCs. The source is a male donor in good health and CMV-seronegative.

The CDR3 loop reads CASSSTGGVYGYTF. DNA of the CDR3: TGTGCCAGCAGCTCCACAGGGGGCGTCTATGGCTACACCTTC. V and J are TRBV7-9 and TRBJ1-2, with TRBD1 identical over 9 bases. With V trimmed by 4 bases and J by 4 bases, 4 bases remained unmatched. Germline CDR1 SEHNR, CDR2 FQNEAQ (reference sequence). The CDR3 spans 14 residues.